The T cell receptor (beta chain) described here comes from a study of blood T cell repertoires in COVID-19. The CDR3 consists of 16 residues. Germline CDR1 reads SGHRS; CDR2 reads YFSETQ. V was cut by 4 bases and J by 2 bases, with 16 bases left in between. This study enrolled people aged roughly 18 to 89 from roughly 22 US geographic areas. Sequencing was performed with immunoSEQ multiplex PCR; in TCRdb, only in-frame clones are kept and a portion is missing. The table shows more than 250,000 clones, with 90% occurring only once. The V and J genes are TRBV5-1 and TRBJ1-3, with TRBD1 as a possible D gene (6 bases). The specimen was PBMCs or T cells enriched from blood (not recorded which). The origin of this receptor is a woman aged 18-30 years with acute COVID-19. DNA for the CDR3: TGCGCCAGCAGCCTGATAGGACAGCGCACTGGAAACACCATATATTTT. As protein: CASSLIGQRTGNTIYF.